This T cell receptor beta chain appears in the sequencing data of a study of regulatory T cells in long-lasting Graves disease. This sample's time point: newly diagnosed GD, antithyroid drugs for less than 3 months. Following extraction of RNA from PBMCs, that RNA was used to make the TCR library. This clonotype was seen ten or more times. Its target is not known. In building TCR beta libraries, iRepertoire HTBI primers were used together with Arm-PCR of CDR3 regions. TCRdb re-called the multiplex PCR reads with MiXCR, one entry per CDR3 protein. Of about 520,000 distinct CDR3 sequences listed, about 12% were seen once; the top ten hold 8.9%. V gave up 6 bases and J gave up 6 bases, with 21 bases separating them. The CDR3 sequence is 15 residues long. General study points: Gene preferences differed: TRBV28, TRBJ1-2, TRBJ2-5 in persistent cases.

The sample was also reused in another study, on T cells in Graves' hyperthyroidism and ophthalmopathy.

J is TRBJ2-7 and V is TRBV12-3 or TRBV12-4; perhaps TRBD1 as D (6 bases). The receptor was derived from a young woman with Graves disease. The material was peripheral blood mononuclear cells (PBMCs), obtained at new diagnosis, from a patient treated with antithyroid drugs. This chain's CDR3 is CASSSGPGALGEQYF. CDR3 nucleotide sequence: TGTGCCAGCAGCTCCGGGCCAGGGGCTCTCGGCGAGCAGTACTTC.